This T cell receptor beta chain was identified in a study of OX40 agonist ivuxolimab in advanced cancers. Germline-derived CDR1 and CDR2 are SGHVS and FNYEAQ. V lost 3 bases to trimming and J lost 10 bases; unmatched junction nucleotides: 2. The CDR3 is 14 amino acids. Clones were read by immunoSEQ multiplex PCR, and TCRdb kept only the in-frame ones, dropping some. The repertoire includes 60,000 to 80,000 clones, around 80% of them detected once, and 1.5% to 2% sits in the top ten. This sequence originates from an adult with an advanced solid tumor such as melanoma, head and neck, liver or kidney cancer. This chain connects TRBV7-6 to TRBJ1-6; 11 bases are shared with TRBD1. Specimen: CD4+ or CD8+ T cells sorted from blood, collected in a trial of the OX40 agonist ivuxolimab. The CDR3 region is CASSLGQGDSPLHF. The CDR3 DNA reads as TGTGCCAGCAGCTTGGGACAGGGGGACTCACCCCTCCACTTT.